This T cell receptor (beta chain) was documented in a study of blood T cell repertoires in COVID-19. This clone showed up just once. Data came from immunoSEQ multiplex PCR; TCRdb stores just in-frame clones and leaves some out. The sample carries about 270,000 clones, roughly nine tenths recorded once. V was pared by 5 bases and J by 9 bases, with 12 bases between. This CDR3 is built from 11 residues. CDR1 and CDR2 from the germline V gene are DFQATT and SNEGSKA (reference sequence). The chain is built from TRBV20-1 and TRBJ2-3, with D possibly being TRBD2 (6 bases). The sequencing sample was made of PBMCs or T cells enriched from blood (not recorded which). This TCR was sampled from a woman between 50 and 59 years old who had recovered from COVID-19. The chain's CDR3 is CSAGTRPTQYF. The CDR3 nucleotides read TGCAGTGCTGGGACTCGCCCCACGCAGTATTTT.